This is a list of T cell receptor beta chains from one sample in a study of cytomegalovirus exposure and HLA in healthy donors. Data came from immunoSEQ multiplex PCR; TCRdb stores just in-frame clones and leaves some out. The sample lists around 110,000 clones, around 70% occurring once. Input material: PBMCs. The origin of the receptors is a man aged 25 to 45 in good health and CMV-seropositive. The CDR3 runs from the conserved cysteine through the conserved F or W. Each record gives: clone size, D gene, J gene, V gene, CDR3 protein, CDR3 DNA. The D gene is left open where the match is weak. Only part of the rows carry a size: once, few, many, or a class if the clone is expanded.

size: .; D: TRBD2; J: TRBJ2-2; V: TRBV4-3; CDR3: CASSSVRLAVTGELFF; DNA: TGCGCCAGCAGCAGTGTGAGGCTAGCGGTCACCGGGGAGCTGTTTTTT
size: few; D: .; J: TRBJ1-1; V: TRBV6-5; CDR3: CASSYSRQGGTEAFF; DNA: TGTGCCAGCAGTTACTCTAGGCAGGGTGGAACTGAAGCTTTCTTT
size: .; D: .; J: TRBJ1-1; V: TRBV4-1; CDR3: CASSHLTTGAFF; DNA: TGCGCCAGCAGCCATTTGACTACCGGAGCTTTCTTT
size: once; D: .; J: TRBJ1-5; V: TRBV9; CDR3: CASSPGANSNQPQHF; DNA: TGTGCCAGCAGCCCAGGGGCTAATAGCAATCAGCCCCAGCATTTT
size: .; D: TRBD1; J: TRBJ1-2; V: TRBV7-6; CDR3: CASSRFPGTGFYGYTF; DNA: TGTGCCAGCAGCCGCTTCCCAGGGACAGGGTTCTATGGCTACACCTTC
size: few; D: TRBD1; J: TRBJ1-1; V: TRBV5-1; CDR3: CASSLGDSGTEAFF; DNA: TGCGCCAGCAGCTTGGGGGACAGCGGGACTGAAGCTTTCTTT
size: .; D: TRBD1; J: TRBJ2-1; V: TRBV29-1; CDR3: CSVGGTAHEQFF; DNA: TGCAGCGTTGGGGGGACAGCCCATGAGCAGTTCTTC
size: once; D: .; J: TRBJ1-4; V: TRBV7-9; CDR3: CSSSLAQGSEKLFF; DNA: TGTTCCAGCAGCTTAGCCCAGGGTAGTGAAAAACTGTTTTTT
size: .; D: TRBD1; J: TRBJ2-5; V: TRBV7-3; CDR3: CASSSLGQGGETQYF; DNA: TGTGCCAGCAGCTCGCTTGGACAGGGGGGGGAGACCCAGTACTTC
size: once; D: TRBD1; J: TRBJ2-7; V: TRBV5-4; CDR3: CASSTAPGQSYEQYF; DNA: TGTGCCAGCAGCACCGCTCCGGGACAGTCCTACGAGCAGTACTTC
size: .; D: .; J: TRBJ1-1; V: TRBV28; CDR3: CASSGAGDGRNEAFF; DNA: TGTGCCAGCAGTGGGGCTGGGGACGGGAGGAATGAAGCTTTCTTT
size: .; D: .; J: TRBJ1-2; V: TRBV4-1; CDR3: CASSQDTIATRGYTF; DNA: TGCGCCAGCAGCCAAGATACCATCGCGACTAGGGGCTACACCTTC
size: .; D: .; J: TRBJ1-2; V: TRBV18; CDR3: CASSPNRENYGYTF; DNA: TGTGCCAGCTCACCGAACAGGGAAAACTATGGCTACACCTTC
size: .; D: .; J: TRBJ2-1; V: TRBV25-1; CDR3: CASSESRYNEQFF; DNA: TGTGCCAGCAGTGAATCTCGTTACAATGAGCAGTTCTTC
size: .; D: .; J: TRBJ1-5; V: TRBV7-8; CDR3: CASSLVRQPQHF; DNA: TGTGCCAGCAGCTTAGTGCGGCAGCCCCAGCATTTT
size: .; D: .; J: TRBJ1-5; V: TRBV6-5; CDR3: CASSSQSNQPQHF; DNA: TGTGCCAGCAGTTCCCAGAGCAATCAGCCCCAGCATTTT
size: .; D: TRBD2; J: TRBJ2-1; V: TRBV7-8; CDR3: CASSLRGVREEQFF; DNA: TGTGCCAGCAGCTTACGGGGGGTCCGGGAGGAGCAGTTCTTC
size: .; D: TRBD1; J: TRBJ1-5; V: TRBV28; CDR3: CASSNTGDSQPQHF; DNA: TGTGCCAGCAGTAATACAGGGGATAGTCAGCCCCAGCATTTT
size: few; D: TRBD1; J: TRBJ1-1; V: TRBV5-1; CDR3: CASSLSGQGTEAFF; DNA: TGCGCCAGCAGCTTGTCTGGACAGGGCACTGAAGCTTTCTTT
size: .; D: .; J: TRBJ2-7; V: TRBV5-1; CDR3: CASSSSRDIYEQYF; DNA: TGCGCCAGCAGCTCGTCCCGGGACATCTACGAGCAGTACTTC
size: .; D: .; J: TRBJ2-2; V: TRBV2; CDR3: CASKRGELFF; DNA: TGTGCCAGCAAGAGGGGGGAGCTGTTTTTT
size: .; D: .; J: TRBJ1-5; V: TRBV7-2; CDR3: CASSLTIGEDQPQHF; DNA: TGTGCCAGCAGCTTAACGATCGGGGAGGATCAGCCCCAGCATTTT
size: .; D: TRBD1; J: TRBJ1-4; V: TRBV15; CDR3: CATSRAQGGANEKLFF; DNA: TGTGCCACCAGCAGAGCACAGGGGGGAGCTAATGAAAAACTGTTTTTT
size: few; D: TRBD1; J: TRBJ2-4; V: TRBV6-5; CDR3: CASSYSTGTAVMDQYF; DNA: TGTGCCAGCAGTTACTCGACCGGGACAGCGGTTATGGATCAGTACTTC
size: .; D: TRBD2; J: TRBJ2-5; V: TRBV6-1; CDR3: CASSKGRRSGGGETQYF; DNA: TGTGCCAGCAGTAAAGGTCGCCGTAGCGGGGGAGGAGAGACCCAGTACTTC
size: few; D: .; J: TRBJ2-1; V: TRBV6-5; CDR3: CASRPTGLSRNEQFF; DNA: TGTGCCAGCAGGCCGACAGGCCTTAGCCGCAATGAGCAGTTCTTC
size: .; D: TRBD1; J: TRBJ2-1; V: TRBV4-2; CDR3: CASSQAGGNEQFF; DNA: TGTGCCAGCAGCCAAGCAGGGGGTAATGAGCAGTTCTTC
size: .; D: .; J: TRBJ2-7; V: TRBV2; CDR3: CASSEARPLEQYF; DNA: TGTGCCAGCAGTGAAGCGCGTCCTCTCGAGCAGTACTTC
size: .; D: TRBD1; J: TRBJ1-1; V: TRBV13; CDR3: CASSLAGQGDTEAFF; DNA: TGTGCCAGCAGCTTAGCGGGACAGGGGGATACTGAAGCTTTCTTT
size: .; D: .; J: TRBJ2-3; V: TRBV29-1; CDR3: CSVEVGQGTDTQYF; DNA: TGCAGCGTTGAGGTAGGGCAGGGAACAGATACGCAGTATTTT
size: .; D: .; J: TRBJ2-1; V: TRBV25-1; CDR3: CASTGDFRSSYNEQFF; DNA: TGTGCCAGCACCGGAGACTTCCGTAGCTCCTACAATGAGCAGTTCTTC
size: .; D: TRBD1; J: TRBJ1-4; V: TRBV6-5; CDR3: CASSPSDRGGEKLFF; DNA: TGTGCCAGCAGTCCCTCCGACAGGGGCGGGGAAAAACTGTTTTTT
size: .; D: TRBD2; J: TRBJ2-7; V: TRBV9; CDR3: CASSPSGGANYEQYF; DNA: TGTGCCAGCAGCCCCTCCGGGGGGGCGAACTACGAGCAGTACTTC
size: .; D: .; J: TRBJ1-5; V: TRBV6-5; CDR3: CASRELGQPQHF; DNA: TGTGCCAGCAGGGAGCTAGGTCAGCCCCAGCATTTT
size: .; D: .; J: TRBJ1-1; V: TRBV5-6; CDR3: CASSPFQDEAFF; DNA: TGTGCCAGCAGCCCGTTCCAGGATGAAGCTTTCTTT
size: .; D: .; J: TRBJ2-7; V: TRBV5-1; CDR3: CASSLVAGASMEQYF; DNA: TGCGCCAGCAGCTTGGTGGCAGGGGCTTCTATGGAGCAGTACTTC
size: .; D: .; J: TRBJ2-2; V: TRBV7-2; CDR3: CASSFWPGELFF; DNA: TGTGCCAGCAGCTTTTGGCCCGGGGAGCTGTTTTTT
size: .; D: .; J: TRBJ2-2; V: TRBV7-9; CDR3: CASSLVSRGFDTGELFF; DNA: TGTGCCAGCAGCTTAGTGTCTCGGGGTTTCGACACCGGGGAGCTGTTTTTT
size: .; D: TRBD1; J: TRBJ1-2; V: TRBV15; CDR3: CATRKGQGDEGYTF; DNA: TGTGCCACCAGGAAAGGACAGGGGGATGAAGGCTACACCTTC
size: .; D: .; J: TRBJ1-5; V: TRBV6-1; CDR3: CASSEALGTGHQPQHF; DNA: TGTGCCAGCAGTGAAGCGCTAGGCACAGGTCACCAGCCCCAGCATTTT
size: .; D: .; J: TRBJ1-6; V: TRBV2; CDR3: CASSYQGSSSPLHF; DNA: TGTGCCAGCAGCTACCAGGGTAGTAGTTCACCCCTCCACTTT
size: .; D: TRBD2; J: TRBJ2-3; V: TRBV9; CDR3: CASSAREGGTDTQYF; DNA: TGTGCCAGCAGCGCCCGGGAGGGGGGCACAGATACGCAGTATTTT
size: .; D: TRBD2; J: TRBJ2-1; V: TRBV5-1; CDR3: CASSSLAGGQGNEQFF; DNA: TGCGCCAGCAGCTCATTAGCGGGGGGGCAGGGGAATGAGCAGTTCTTC
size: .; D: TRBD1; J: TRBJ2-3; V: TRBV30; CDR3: CAWTVPPGGSTDTQYF; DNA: TGTGCCTGGACAGTCCCCCCAGGGGGTTCCACAGATACGCAGTATTTT